These 3 T cell receptor beta chains were sequenced from one sample in a study of response to subunit inactivated influenza vaccine. TCRdb reprocessed the RT-PCR reads with MiXCR, giving one entry per CDR3 protein. The sample shows 590,000 or so distinct CDR3 sequences, approximately 14% of them seen only once. Sequences were derived from PBMCs from blood, sampled approximately 15 days before vaccination. The receptors shown here come from a man aged 50-59 years who received an inactivated influenza vaccine.

The chain couples TRBV5-1 to TRBJ2-1; a weak D match, TRBD1 (6 bases). Germline CDR1 and CDR2: SGHRS and YFSETQ. V lost 4 bases and J 7 bases, leaving 21 bases between the germline ends. The CDR3 has 16 residues. For the CDR3, the DNA is TGCGCCAGCAGCACTACCCCGGGACAAGGGAGAAATGAGCAGTTCTTC. It translates to CASSTTPGQGRNEQFF.

This clonotype was observed at least ten times. V is TRBV9 and J is TRBJ2-5; 7 nucleotides line up with TRBD1. Germline V lookup: CDR1 SGDLS, CDR2 YYNGEE. The junction had 1 base not matched to a gene; V was cut back by 2 bases and J by 3 bases. CDR3 size: 13 residues. The CDR3 DNA is TGTGCCAGCAGCGTCGGGACAGAAGAGACCCAGTACTTC. Translating gives CASSVGTEETQYF.

The genes are TRBV6-2 or TRBV6-3 and TRBJ1-5; 8 nucleotides match TRBD1. Germline CDR1 and CDR2: MNHEY and SVGEGT. Trimming took 4 bases from V and 7 from J; bases not matched to a gene: 12. This CDR3 spans 16 amino acids. CDR3 in DNA: TGTGCCAGCAGTTCCCCCCTCAGGGGGCAGAAACAGCCCCAGCATTTT. It is translated as CASSSPLRGQKQPQHF.